These T cell receptor beta chains were read from a single sample in a study of PD-L1 blockade in urothelial cancer. The assay was immunoSEQ multiplex PCR, and TCRdb's table has in-frame clones only and misses some. This table holds nearly 35,000 clones, roughly 84% found once. The sample in question was PBMCs, obtained around atezolizumab (anti-PD-L1) treatment. The receptors shown here come from a man in his 60s with urothelial cancer. Each CDR3 is given with its conserved first and last residue. The D gene is left open where the match is weak. Clone size is not always given. Where it is, it says once, few, many or a class for expanded clones.

abundance: NA
d_gene: TRBD1
j_gene: TRBJ2-1
v_gene: TRBV5-1
CDR3aa: CASSSDRGNEQFF
CDR3nt: TGCGCCAGCAGCTCGGACAGGGGGAATGAGCAGTTCTTC

abundance: NA
d_gene: NA
j_gene: TRBJ2-1
v_gene: TRBV7-3
CDR3aa: CASSFGTDYNEQFF
CDR3nt: TGTGCCAGCAGCTTTGGCACAGATTACAATGAGCAGTTCTTC

abundance: NA
d_gene: NA
j_gene: TRBJ2-7
v_gene: TRBV9
CDR3aa: CASSPRGQTYEQYF
CDR3nt: TGTGCCAGCAGCCCGAGAGGGCAGACCTACGAGCAGTACTTC

abundance: NA
d_gene: TRBD1
j_gene: TRBJ1-5
v_gene: TRBV11-2
CDR3aa: CASSLSFDRGRGYQPQHF
CDR3nt: TGTGCCAGCAGCTTAAGTTTCGACAGGGGGCGAGGGTATCAGCCCCAGCATTTT

abundance: NA
d_gene: NA
j_gene: TRBJ1-3
v_gene: TRBV15
CDR3aa: CATSRDTGSGNTIYF
CDR3nt: TGTGCCACCAGCAGAGATACGGGGTCCGGAAACACCATATATTTT

abundance: NA
d_gene: TRBD1
j_gene: TRBJ2-3
v_gene: TRBV5-1
CDR3aa: CASSLGGQGADTQYF
CDR3nt: TGCGCCAGCAGCCTTGGAGGACAGGGAGCAGATACGCAGTATTTT

abundance: NA
d_gene: NA
j_gene: TRBJ1-5
v_gene: TRBV4-2
CDR3aa: CASSQETGASNQPQHF
CDR3nt: TGTGCCAGCAGCCAAGAAACAGGCGCAAGCAATCAGCCCCAGCATTTT

abundance: NA
d_gene: NA
j_gene: TRBJ1-4
v_gene: TRBV28
CDR3aa: CASSSPAAGEEKLFF
CDR3nt: TGTGCCAGCAGTTCCCCCGCGGCAGGGGAGGAAAAACTGTTTTTT

abundance: NA
d_gene: TRBD2
j_gene: TRBJ2-1
v_gene: TRBV5-6
CDR3aa: CASSFQTSGRWYNEQFF
CDR3nt: TGTGCCAGCAGCTTTCAAACTAGCGGGAGGTGGTACAATGAGCAGTTCTTC

abundance: once
d_gene: TRBD2
j_gene: TRBJ2-1
v_gene: TRBV9
CDR3aa: CASSHRGGTLAYNEQFF
CDR3nt: TGTGCCAGCAGCCACCGGGGGGGGACACTTGCCTACAATGAGCAGTTCTTC

abundance: NA
d_gene: TRBD1
j_gene: TRBJ1-6
v_gene: TRBV27
CDR3aa: CASNLRGPESPLHF
CDR3nt: TGTGCCAGCAACCTCAGGGGGCCTGAATCACCCCTCCACTTT

abundance: once
d_gene: TRBD2
j_gene: TRBJ2-7
v_gene: TRBV7-2
CDR3aa: CASSLVSSGRGYYEQYF
CDR3nt: TGTGCCAGCAGCTTAGTCTCTAGCGGGAGGGGATACTACGAGCAGTACTTC

abundance: NA
d_gene: TRBD2
j_gene: TRBJ2-2
v_gene: TRBV7-7
CDR3aa: CASRRDYHTGELFF
CDR3nt: TGTGCTAGCAGACGGGACTATCACACCGGGGAGCTGTTTTTT

abundance: few
d_gene: NA
j_gene: TRBJ2-6
v_gene: TRBV28
CDR3aa: CASSPIREVSGANVLTF
CDR3nt: TGTGCCAGCAGCCCTATTAGGGAGGTTTCTGGGGCCAACGTCCTGACTTTC

abundance: few
d_gene: NA
j_gene: TRBJ2-7
v_gene: TRBV7-9
CDR3aa: CASSSTGSSSYEQYF
CDR3nt: TGTGCCAGCAGCTCCACAGGTTCCAGCTCCTACGAGCAGTACTTC

abundance: NA
d_gene: NA
j_gene: TRBJ2-7
v_gene: TRBV6-6
CDR3aa: CASSYPGIDEQYF
CDR3nt: TGTGCCAGCAGTTACCCAGGGATAGACGAGCAGTACTTC

abundance: NA
d_gene: NA
j_gene: TRBJ1-1
v_gene: TRBV2
CDR3aa: CASTPAGALGTEAFF
CDR3nt: TGTGCCAGCACGCCGGCAGGGGCCCTAGGCACTGAAGCTTTCTTT

abundance: few
d_gene: NA
j_gene: TRBJ1-4
v_gene: TRBV7-9
CDR3aa: CASSPGRAEEKLFF
CDR3nt: TGTGCCAGCAGCCCGGGCAGGGCGGAAGAAAAACTGTTTTTT